These T cell receptor beta chains were read from a single sample in a study of response to subunit inactivated influenza vaccine. Each CDR3 protein is one row after TCRdb ran MiXCR on the RT-PCR reads. The repertoire includes 700,000 to 800,000 distinct CDR3 sequences, approximately 18% of them detected once, and around 9.9% sits in the top ten. This material consisted of PBMCs from blood, taken 4 to 6 days after vaccination. These TCRs come from a man aged 45-65 years who received an inactivated influenza vaccine. Each CDR3 is given with its conserved first and last residue. The D gene is left open where the match is weak. Size tells how often a clone was seen (once, few, many) or the class of an expanded clone, and some rows leave it out.

J	V	D	size	DNA	CDR3
TRBJ1-4	TRBV20-1	-	-	TGCAGTGCCCAACCGGGCTCAACTAATGAAAAACTGTTTTTT	CSAQPGSTNEKLFF
TRBJ2-3	TRBV20-1	-	-	TGCAGTGCGCGTACGGGGGGCGAGGGGGATACGCAGTATTTT	CSARTGGEGDTQYF
TRBJ2-2	TRBV7-9	TRBD1	once	TGTGCCAGCAGCTTGCTCGGACAGGGAGGCGTGGAGCTGTTTTTT	CASSLLGQGGVELFF
TRBJ2-7	TRBV5-1	-	-	TGCGCCAGCAGCTTGGGGACCTCTATTGAGCAGTACTTC	CASSLGTSIEQYF
TRBJ1-1	TRBV15	-	-	TGTGCCACCACCTCGGGACAATCCGTGAACACTGAAGCTTTCTTT	CATTSGQSVNTEAFF
TRBJ1-1	TRBV20-1	-	-	TGCAGTGCTAGAGATACCCTTCATTCAGGGAGGACCAGCCCTAACACTGAAGCTTTCTTT	CSARDTLHSGRTSPNTEAFF
TRBJ1-1	TRBV6-5	-	-	TGTGCCAGCAGTTACGGGGGGATGGCTGAAGCTTTCTTT	CASSYGGMAEAFF
TRBJ2-7	TRBV20-1	-	few	TGCAGTGCTAGGTCTCCGGGAGTTTCCTACGAGCAGTACTTC	CSARSPGVSYEQYF
TRBJ2-7	TRBV28	-	-	TGTGCCAGCAGCTACTCTAATCCCCGCTACGAGCAGTACTTC	CASSYSNPRYEQYF
TRBJ2-7	TRBV29-1	TRBD1	-	TGCAGCGTTGATCGTGGGACAGGTTCCTACGAGCAGTACTTC	CSVDRGTGSYEQYF
TRBJ2-5	TRBV20-1	-	-	TGCAGTGCTCAGCTGGTACAGCGGGTCGAAGAGACCCAGTACTTC	CSAQLVQRVEETQYF
TRBJ1-5	TRBV20-1	-	many	TGCAGTGCTACCATGGGGCCGCCGAATCAGCCCCAGCATTTT	CSATMGPPNQPQHF
TRBJ1-1	TRBV12-3/TRBV12-4	-	-	TGTGCCAGCAGTCCCCTGGCACCTAACACTGAAGCTTTCTTT	CASSPLAPNTEAFF
TRBJ1-2	TRBV12-3/TRBV12-4	-	-	TGTGCCAGCAACTCAAGAACGGGAGGCTACACCTTC	CASNSRTGGYTF
TRBJ2-3	TRBV15	TRBD2	few	TGTGCCACCAGCAGAGATGGGGCTAGCGGGAGAGGGGTTGATACGCAGTATTTT	CATSRDGASGRGVDTQYF
TRBJ2-1	TRBV12-5	TRBD2	few	TGTGCTAGTGGTAAAGTAATTGGGGGGGGTAGTCACAATGAGCAGTTCTTC	CASGKVIGGGSHNEQFF
TRBJ1-1	TRBV5-1	-	few	TGCGCCAGCAGTTCCCTTAAGGGGATCGACACTGAAGCTTTCTTT	CASSSLKGIDTEAFF
TRBJ2-7	TRBV3-1	-	-	TGTGCCAGCAGCCAAACAGGGCTACACGAGCAGTACTTC	CASSQTGLHEQYF
TRBJ2-5	TRBV12-3/TRBV12-4	-	many	TGTGCCAGCAGTTCGGGCAGCGCGACCCAGTACTTC	CASSSGSATQYF
TRBJ1-1	TRBV7-9	-	-	TGTGCCAGCAGCTTAGGAGCCAGCGGCGTCACTGAAGCTTTCTTT	CASSLGASGVTEAFF
TRBJ1-3	TRBV12-3/TRBV12-4	-	few	TGTGCCAGCAGCTTCGGGACGGGACTCTCTGGAAACACCATATATTTT	CASSFGTGLSGNTIYF
TRBJ1-1	TRBV4-1	TRBD1	few	TGCGCCAGCAGCCACCCTAGCAACAGGGGTGAAGCTGAAGCTTTCTTT	CASSHPSNRGEAEAFF
TRBJ1-2	TRBV9	-	few	TGTGCCAGCAGCACCGCCTCAAACTATGGCTACACCTTC	CASSTASNYGYTF
TRBJ2-3	TRBV5-4	-	few	TGTGCCAGCACCCCATCGGCCACATCCACAGATACGCAGTATTTT	CASTPSATSTDTQYF
TRBJ2-5	TRBV10-3	TRBD2	few	TGTGCCATCAGTCCTAGCGGGGGGGCCTCAGAGACCCAGTACTTC	CAISPSGGASETQYF
TRBJ2-7	TRBV6-5	-	-	TGTGCCAGCAGTTCCTGGGGCGGATCCTACGAGCAGTACTTC	CASSSWGGSYEQYF
TRBJ2-7	TRBV6-1	TRBD1	-	TGTGCCAGCAGTGAAGTTGGGACAGTTGGCTACGAGCAGTACTTC	CASSEVGTVGYEQYF
TRBJ2-1	TRBV7-9	-	-	TGTGCCAGCAGCGACGGGTCGTCGCGATACAATGAGCAGTTCTTC	CASSDGSSRYNEQFF
TRBJ1-4	TRBV29-1	-	few	TGCAGCGCAATGGCTCCGGGCTCGCTTGGTAATGAAAAACTGTTTTTT	CSAMAPGSLGNEKLFF
TRBJ2-2	TRBV6-1	-	few	TGTGCCAGCAGTAGAACCGGTCAAGGCACCACCGGGGAGCTGTTTTTT	CASSRTGQGTTGELFF
TRBJ2-2	TRBV5-1	-	-	TGCGCCAGCTACGGTGGGGGCCAGAACACCTGGGAGCTGTTTTTT	CASYGGGQNTWELFF
TRBJ2-1	TRBV28	TRBD2	-	TGTGCCAGCAGCTCGGCTGGCGGGAGGGCCGGTGAGCAGTTCTTC	CASSSAGGRAGEQFF
TRBJ2-4	TRBV25-1	TRBD1	once	TGTGCCAGCAGGGGACAGGGGAGGGCGAACATTCAGTACTTC	CASRGQGRANIQYF
TRBJ2-5	TRBV6-2/TRBV6-3	-	-	TGTGCCAGCAGTTACAATCCAGGGAACGGGGAGACCCAGTACTTC	CASSYNPGNGETQYF
TRBJ2-4	TRBV7-2	-	-	TGTGCCAGCAGCTTCGCCCCCTCACAAGGAAACATTCAGTACTTC	CASSFAPSQGNIQYF
TRBJ2-1	TRBV4-2	-	-	TGTGCCAGCAGCCCCGAGGCGTCTGGGACCTACAATGAGCAGTTCTTC	CASSPEASGTYNEQFF
TRBJ2-6	TRBV18	-	many	TGTGCCAGCTCACCACCCACAGGGGCCAACGTCCTGACTTTC	CASSPPTGANVLTF
TRBJ2-4	TRBV6-2/TRBV6-3	-	few	TGTGCCAGCAGTTACTACCTAGCCAAAAACATTCAGTACTTC	CASSYYLAKNIQYF
TRBJ2-1	TRBV7-2	-	once	TGTGCCAGCAGCTTCACCGTCCTTAGTGAGCAGTTCTTC	CASSFTVLSEQFF
TRBJ2-7	TRBV12-3/TRBV12-4	-	-	TGTGCCAGCAGCCAAACTAGCCTTACCTACGAGCAGTACTTC	CASSQTSLTYEQYF
TRBJ1-1	TRBV6-5	-	few	TGTGCCAGCAGGTTAGGCCTTGACACTGAAGCTTTCTTT	CASRLGLDTEAFF
TRBJ2-7	TRBV7-2	-	few	TGTGCCAGCAGCTTAGGAGGGACTGGGTGGGAGCAGTACTTC	CASSLGGTGWEQYF
TRBJ1-1	TRBV25-1	TRBD1	few	TGTGCCAGCAGTGAAATAGGACAGGGGTTATTGAACACTGAAGCTTTCTTT	CASSEIGQGLLNTEAFF
TRBJ2-1	TRBV29-1	-	few	TGCAGCGTTGAGGACCCCAATGAGCAGTTCTTC	CSVEDPNEQFF
TRBJ2-7	TRBV20-1	TRBD1	-	TGCAGTGCACTCGTAACTGACAGGGGCAAGACCTACGAGCAGTACTTC	CSALVTDRGKTYEQYF
TRBJ2-5	TRBV5-1	-	-	TGCGCCAGCAGCTTGATGGGGGCGGAAGAGACCCAGTACTTC	CASSLMGAEETQYF
TRBJ2-1	TRBV19	-	-	TGTGCCAGTAGTATGTTAGGGGCATACAATGAGCAGTTCTTC	CASSMLGAYNEQFF
TRBJ1-1	TRBV6-5	-	-	TGTGCCAGCAGTTGGGGGAGGGGTTACGAAGCTTTCTTT	CASSWGRGYEAFF
TRBJ2-3	TRBV20-1	TRBD2	many	TGCAGTGCTAGAGATAGGGCGGGAGGGCTGTACAGTACGCAGTATTTT	CSARDRAGGLYSTQYF
TRBJ1-2	TRBV28	-	-	TGTGCCAGCAGTTTCCCGATTGGACATGGGAACTACACCTTC	CASSFPIGHGNYTF
TRBJ1-5	TRBV19	-	-	TGTGCCAGTATGGACATATATAGCAATCAGCCCCAGCATTTT	CASMDIYSNQPQHF
TRBJ2-7	TRBV24-1	-	-	TGTGCCACCAGTGGCGGAAAGGCAGGGGAATTTAAACGGTGCGAGCAGTACTTC	CATSGGKAGEFKRCEQYF
TRBJ2-3	TRBV25-1	TRBD2	few	TGTGCCAGCAGTGGACTAGCGGCAGATACGCAGTATTTT	CASSGLAADTQYF
TRBJ2-1	TRBV5-6	-	-	TGTGCCAGCAGTTTAGTAGGGGTCAATGAGCAGTTCTTC	CASSLVGVNEQFF
TRBJ2-2	TRBV12-3/TRBV12-4	-	-	TGTGCCAGCAGTTTAGCGGAATCGGAACAAGACACCGGGGAGCTGTTTTTT	CASSLAESEQDTGELFF